These 24 T cell receptor beta chains came from one sample sequenced in a study of metastatic and nonmetastatic thyroid tumors. Through MiXCR, TCRdb re-clonotyped the PCR reads. The sample holds 25,000 to 35,000 clones, over 15% seen once. No patient received treatment before thyroid surgery. The sequenced sample was blood. These receptors were collected from a female donor with papillary thyroid cancer or a benign thyroid nodule (not recorded which). Some clones in this sample may be carry-over from other donors' samples.

This clone has at least ten counts. The V gene is TRBV6-1, the J gene TRBJ1-5, with no clear D. Per germline, CDR1 MNHNS and CDR2 SASEGT. The CDR3 totals 11 residues. V gave up 5 bases and J gave up 4 bases, with 3 bases separating them. The CDR3 DNA is TGTGCCAGCAGTTCGAATCAGCCCCAGCATTTT. Translated: CASSSNQPQHF.

This clone was detected ten times or more. This specimen includes other DNA sequences encoding the same CDR3. This chain uses TRBV29-1 with TRBJ2-1; D uncertain. The CDR3 contains 13 residues. Between the trimmed V and J ends, which lost 0 bases and 9 bases, there was a span of 12 bases. Germline V lookup: CDR1 SQVTM, CDR2 ANQGSEA. The CDR3 reads CSVEDGLVREQFF. CDR3 nucleotides: TGCAGCGTTGAAGATGGGCTAGTTCGTGAGCAGTTCTTC.

This clone was found many times. One junction end disagrees with the germline gene, perhaps due to a read error. V is TRBV2 and J is TRBJ2-6, with a possible D match to TRBD1 (6 bases). CDR3 size: 18 residues. Germline CDR1 and CDR2: SNHLY and FYNNEI. CDR3 amino acids: CASSKAGTPSSGANVLTF. The DNA of the CDR3 is TGTGCCAGCAGTAAAGCCGGGACACCATCCTCTGGGGCCAACGTCCTGACTTTC.

This clone came up a few times. Germline and junction disagree at one end, which may indicate a read error. V and J are TRBV7-2 and TRBJ2-3, with D uncertain. Per the germline V gene, CDR1 is SGHTA and CDR2 is FQGNSA. The CDR3 is 11 residues long. In DNA, the CDR3 is TGTGCCAGCAGCCGCCTTGTTACGCAGTATTTC. Translation gives CASSRLVTQYF.

This clone was observed a handful of times. The junction differs from germline at one of its ends, possibly a read error. The chain has TRBV6-2 or TRBV6-3 and TRBJ2-2; 7 positions match TRBD1. Germline-derived CDR1 and CDR2 are MNHEY and SVGEGT. This CDR3 region has 16 residues. CDR3 region: CASSYPGTDVTEELFF. CDR3 nucleotides: TGTGCCAGCAGTTACCCAGGGACAGATGTCACCGAGGAGCTGTTTTTT.

This clone was observed many times. The gene calls are TRBV5-1 and TRBJ2-1, with a possible D match to TRBD2 (7 bases). This CDR3 has 14 residues. V was trimmed by 5 bases and J by 2 bases, leaving 11 bases between them. Germline V gene lookup returns CDR1 SGHRS and CDR2 YFSETQ. The CDR3 region has the DNA TGCGCCAGCAGGCGCGGGGGCACCTACAATGAGCAGTTCTTC. Translation: CASRRGGTYNEQFF.

In this sample, this clone turned up once. Sequence at one end of the junction differs from germline and may be a read error. The J gene is TRBJ2-2, the V gene TRBV4-2; D unclear. The CDR3 spans 13 residues. The germline gives CDR1 LGHNA, CDR2 YNFKEQ. The CDR3 spells CAISQGETGELFF. The CDR3 DNA reads TGTGCCATCAGCCAAGGTGAGACCGGGGAGCTGTTTTTT.

About this clone itself: The junction and the germline gene differ at one end; a read error may be behind it. The J gene is TRBJ2-2, the V gene TRBV2; possibly TRBD1 for D (6 bases). CDR1 is SNHLY and CDR2 is FYNNEI in the germline V gene. This CDR3 comprises 13 residues. For the CDR3, the DNA is TGTGCCAGCAGTGTGGGGGACGCAGGGGAGCGGTTTTTT. Translation gives CASSVGDAGERFF.

The V call is TRBV9, the J call TRBJ1-2; D uncertain. CDR1 is SGDLS, CDR2 YYNGEE, per germline. The CDR3 totals 15 residues. V was pared by 0 bases and J by 7 bases, with 16 bases between. DNA of the CDR3: TGTGCCAGCAGCGTAGTTGGCAGAGCTTCGGGTGGCTACACCTTC. Translated, it gives CASSVVGRASGGYTF. Variable domain in full (rest from reference TRBV9 and TRBJ1-2): DSGVTQTPKHLITATGQRVTLRCSPRSGDLSVYWYQQSLDQGLQFLIQYYNGEERAKGNILERFSAQQFPDLHSELNLSSLELGDSALYFCASSVVGRASGGYTFGSGTRLTVV.

The table lists this clone with many counts. The V gene is TRBV29-1, the J gene TRBJ2-7; 9 nucleotides align to TRBD1. V gave up 5 bases and J gave up 3 bases; unmatched junction bases: 11. Germline assignment: CDR1 SQVTM and CDR2 ANQGSEA. The CDR3 loop spans 15 amino acids. The CDR3 here is CSVSEQGARRYEQYF. CDR3 DNA sequence: TGCAGCGTTTCTGAACAGGGGGCAAGACGCTACGAGCAGTACTTC.

There are a few counts of this clone. This may arise from a read error, as a much more abundant clone is one base away. The chain carries TRBV30 and TRBJ2-2; D is perhaps TRBD2 (5 bases). This CDR3 comprises 13 residues. Germline CDR1 is GTSNPN and CDR2 is SVGIG (reference sequence). V lost 8 bases to trimming and J lost 4 bases, with 14 bases between them. The CDR3 bases are TGTGCCCGGGGTGAGGTACCCACCGGGGAGCTGTTTTTT. Its translation: CARGEVPTGELFF.

This clone was found many times. The chain carries TRBV30 and TRBJ1-3, with 7 bases matching TRBD1. The CDR3 contains 15 residues. Per the germline V gene, CDR1 is GTSNPN and CDR2 is SVGIG (reference sequence). The trim removed 1 base at V and 0 bases at J, leaving 3 bases unmatched. This CDR3 reads CAWSGGDSSGNTIYF. DNA of the CDR3: TGTGCCTGGAGTGGTGGGGACAGCTCTGGAAACACCATATATTTT.

As regards this clone: The junction differs from germline at one of its ends, possibly a read error. The chain combines TRBV19 with TRBJ2-1; perhaps D is TRBD1 or TRBD2 (5 bases each). Germline-derived CDR1 and CDR2 are LNHDA and SQIVND (reference sequence). This CDR3 is built from 15 residues. The CDR3 is CASSKGTGSSYEHFF. The CDR3 nucleotides are TGTGCCAGTAGTAAAGGGACGGGATCCTCCTATGAGCACTTCTTC. The variable domain in full, completed from reference TRBV19 and TRBJ2-1, reads DGGITQSPKYLFRKEGQNVTLSCEQNLNHDAMYWYRQDPGQGLRLIYYSQIVNDFQKGDIAEGYSVSREKKESFPLTVTSAQKNPTAFYLCASSKGTGSSYEHFFGPGTRLTVL.

This clone showed up many times. The V and J genes are TRBV11-2 and TRBJ1-4, with D maybe TRBD1 (5 bases). The CDR3 contains 15 residues. The germline V gene encodes CDR1 SGHAT and CDR2 FQNNGV. Trimming took 2 bases from V and 4 from J, leaving 11 bases between them. Here the CDR3 DNA reads TGTGCCAGCAGCTTAAATCCAGGGCATAATGAAAAACTGTTTTTT. This gives the protein CASSLNPGHNEKLFF.

There are many counts of this clone. J is TRBJ2-3 and V is TRBV7-3, with 8 bases fitting TRBD2. This CDR3 comprises 14 residues. The V gene's germline CDR1 is SGHTA and CDR2 FQGTGA. After removal of 2 bases from V and 4 bases from J, the junction contained 2 bases not matched to a gene. The CDR3 DNA is TGTGCCAGCAGCTTATCGGGAGGGGCAGATACGCAGTATTTT. Translating it yields CASSLSGGADTQYF.

This clone occurred many times. This chain uses TRBV4-3 with TRBJ2-6, with D possibly TRBD1 on 5 matching bases. Deletions cut 0 bases from V and 4 bases from J, with 10 bases between. The CDR3 consists of 16 residues. The germline V gene has CDR1 LGHNA and CDR2 YSLEER. As DNA, the CDR3 is TGCGCCAGCAGCCAAGATAGGGGTACGGGGGCCAACGTCCTGACTTTC. This encodes CASSQDRGTGANVLTF.

This clone was recorded at least ten times. This sequence joins TRBV9 and TRBJ2-1, with 8 bases lining up with TRBD2. After removal of 4 bases from V and 8 bases from J, the junction contained 11 bases not matched to a gene. CDR3 length equals 15 residues. Germline CDR1 reads SGDLS; CDR2 reads YYNGEE. CDR3 coding DNA: TGTGCCAGCAGCATTACCGGGACTAGTGGTTATGAGCAGTTCTTC. Translation gives CASSITGTSGYEQFF.

This clone was observed many times. The V gene is TRBV15, the J gene TRBJ1-1; D is uncertain. The germline V and J ends were trimmed by 3 bases and 2 bases, with 10 bases remaining between them. The CDR3 consists of 14 residues. The germline CDR1 and CDR2 sequences are LNHNV and YYDKDF (reference sequence). CDR3 protein: CATSSEGSNTEAFF. CDR3 bases: TGTGCCACCAGCAGCGAGGGCAGCAACACTGAAGCTTTCTTT.

This clone was picked up many times. V and J are TRBV6-1 and TRBJ1-5; possible D gene TRBD1, 5 bases. The germline gives CDR1 MNHNS, CDR2 SASEGT. V shed 5 bases and J shed 5 bases, with 19 bases lying between them. The CDR3 runs to 16 residues. This CDR3 reads CASSSLFKGRDQPQHF. The CDR3 DNA is TGTGCCAGCAGTTCTTTATTTAAGGGGAGAGATCAGCCCCAGCATTTT.

This clone was seen many times. The chain uses TRBV2 and TRBJ1-6; the D is unclear. Germline V gene data show CDR1 as SNHLY and CDR2 as FYNNEI. The CDR3 is made up of 14 amino acids. V was clipped by 0 bases and J by 13 bases, with 13 bases between them. Here the CDR3 DNA reads TGTGCCAGCAGTGAAGCAGCAGGCTTCGGGCCCCTCCACTTT. Protein: CASSEAAGFGPLHF.

This clone occurred a few times. The CDR3 carries no conserved terminal phenylalanine or tryptophan, so it likely arises from a read error. The rearrangement joins TRBV24-1 to TRBJ1-3; the D is unclear. Deletions cut 6 bases from V and 0 bases from J, with 5 bases between. This CDR3 is built from 13 residues. The V gene's germline CDR1 is KGHDR and CDR2 SFDVKD. The CDR3 DNA reads as TGTGCCACCAGTTACAACTCTGGAAACACCATATATTTG. Encoded protein: CATSYNSGNTIYL.

With respect to this clone: A much larger clone sits a single nucleotide away, making a read error possible. This chain joins TRBV11-2 and TRBJ2-1; TRBD1 is a possible D gene (6 bases). Germline V CDR1 and CDR2: SGHAT, FQNNGV. The CDR3 extends over 16 amino acids. V was pared by 3 bases and J by 8 bases, with 20 bases between. CDR3 coding DNA: TGTGCCAGCAGCTTGAGTCTCGGGGCAGGGGTGTATGAGCAGTTCTTC. It yields the protein CASSLSLGAGVYEQFF.

This clone was counted ten times or more. The rearrangement joins TRBV20-1 to TRBJ2-2, with TRBD1 matching 10 bases. V shed 3 bases and J 4 bases; nucleotides not matched to a gene: 8. Germline-derived CDR1 and CDR2 are DFQATT and SNEGSKA (reference sequence). This CDR3 is 16 amino acids long. DNA for the CDR3: TGCAGTGCTAGTTTCTCGGGACAGGGGCCCACCGGGGAGCTGTTTTTT. It encodes CSASFSGQGPTGELFF.

This clone was counted ten times or more. The rearrangement links TRBV28 to TRBJ2-2, with D perhaps matching TRBD1 or TRBD2 (6 bases each). CDR3 length equals 16 residues. Germline V gives CDR1 MDHEN, CDR2 SYDVKM. Trimming pared 7 bases from V and 3 bases from J, leaving 18 bases between. The CDR3 protein is CASTLGGIWDTGELFF. DNA for the CDR3: TGTGCCAGCACCCTGGGGGGCATCTGGGACACCGGGGAGCTGTTTTTT.